This T cell receptor beta chain was captured by sequencing in a study of T cell responses to AZD1222 COVID-19 vaccine. General study points: Along spike, vaccine-associated CD4 TCRs were found throughout, with dominance at 160-218 and 743-854.

A remark on this clone: Its antigen is undetermined.

Sequenced by immunoSEQ multiplex PCR; TCRdb stores in-frame clones only, minus some. The data hold tens of thousands of clones, with over 75% observed a single time. The sequence came from an adult in good health. Sequencing was performed on peripheral blood, taken on day 0 of AZD1222 vaccination.

CDR3 sequence: CAISDLGDSTDTQYF. CDR3 bases: TGTGCCATCAGTGACCTTGGGGACAGCACAGATACGCAGTATTTT. This sequence joins TRBV10-3 and TRBJ2-3, with D perhaps TRBD1 or TRBD2 (5 bases each). The length of the CDR3 is 15 residues. Germline-derived CDR1 and CDR2 are ENHRY and SYGVKD. The V and J ends lost 3 bases and 0 bases respectively, with 10 bases between them.